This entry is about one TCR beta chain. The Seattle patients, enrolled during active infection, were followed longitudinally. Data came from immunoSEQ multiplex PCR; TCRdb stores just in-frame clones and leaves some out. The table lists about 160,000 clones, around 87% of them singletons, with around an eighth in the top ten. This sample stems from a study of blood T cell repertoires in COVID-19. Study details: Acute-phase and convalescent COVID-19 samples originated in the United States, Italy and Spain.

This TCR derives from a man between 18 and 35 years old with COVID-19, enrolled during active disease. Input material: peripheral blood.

The CDR3 spells CASSEDRGANSPLHF. In DNA form, the CDR3 reads TGTGCCAGCAGTGAGGACAGGGGGGCCAATTCACCCCTCCACTTT. The chain uses TRBV6-1 and TRBJ1-6, with TRBD1 matching over 10 bases. V dropped 3 bases and J dropped 7; count of bases not matched to a gene: 3. The CDR3 is made up of 15 amino acids. Germline-derived CDR1 and CDR2 are MNHNS and SASEGT.